What follows describes a single T cell receptor (beta chain). The sample belongs to a study of spatial heterogeneity in lung cancer. This sample's time point: blood at routine non-recurrence follow-up after resection. Sequencing was performed on whole RNA extracted from tumor and nontumor lung tissue, or from frozen PBMC, and the material was left unsorted. TCRdb analysed the 5' RACE reads with MiXCR anew, one entry per CDR3 protein. The data show some 120,000 distinct CDR3 sequences, 9.5% to 15% seen once. The CDR3 is made up of 15 amino acids. Per germline, CDR1 SGHRS and CDR2 YFSETQ. V dropped 0 bases and J dropped 6; count of bases not matched to a gene: 5.

This clonotype was obtained from a male donor with early-stage non-small cell lung cancer. This specimen consisted of PBMCs, obtained at follow-up. The chain carries TRBV5-1 and TRBJ2-2, with TRBD1 identical over 7 bases. The CDR3 loop reads CASSLGWTGPGELFF. CDR3 coding DNA: TGCGCCAGCAGCTTGGGATGGACAGGCCCCGGGGAGCTGTTTTTT.